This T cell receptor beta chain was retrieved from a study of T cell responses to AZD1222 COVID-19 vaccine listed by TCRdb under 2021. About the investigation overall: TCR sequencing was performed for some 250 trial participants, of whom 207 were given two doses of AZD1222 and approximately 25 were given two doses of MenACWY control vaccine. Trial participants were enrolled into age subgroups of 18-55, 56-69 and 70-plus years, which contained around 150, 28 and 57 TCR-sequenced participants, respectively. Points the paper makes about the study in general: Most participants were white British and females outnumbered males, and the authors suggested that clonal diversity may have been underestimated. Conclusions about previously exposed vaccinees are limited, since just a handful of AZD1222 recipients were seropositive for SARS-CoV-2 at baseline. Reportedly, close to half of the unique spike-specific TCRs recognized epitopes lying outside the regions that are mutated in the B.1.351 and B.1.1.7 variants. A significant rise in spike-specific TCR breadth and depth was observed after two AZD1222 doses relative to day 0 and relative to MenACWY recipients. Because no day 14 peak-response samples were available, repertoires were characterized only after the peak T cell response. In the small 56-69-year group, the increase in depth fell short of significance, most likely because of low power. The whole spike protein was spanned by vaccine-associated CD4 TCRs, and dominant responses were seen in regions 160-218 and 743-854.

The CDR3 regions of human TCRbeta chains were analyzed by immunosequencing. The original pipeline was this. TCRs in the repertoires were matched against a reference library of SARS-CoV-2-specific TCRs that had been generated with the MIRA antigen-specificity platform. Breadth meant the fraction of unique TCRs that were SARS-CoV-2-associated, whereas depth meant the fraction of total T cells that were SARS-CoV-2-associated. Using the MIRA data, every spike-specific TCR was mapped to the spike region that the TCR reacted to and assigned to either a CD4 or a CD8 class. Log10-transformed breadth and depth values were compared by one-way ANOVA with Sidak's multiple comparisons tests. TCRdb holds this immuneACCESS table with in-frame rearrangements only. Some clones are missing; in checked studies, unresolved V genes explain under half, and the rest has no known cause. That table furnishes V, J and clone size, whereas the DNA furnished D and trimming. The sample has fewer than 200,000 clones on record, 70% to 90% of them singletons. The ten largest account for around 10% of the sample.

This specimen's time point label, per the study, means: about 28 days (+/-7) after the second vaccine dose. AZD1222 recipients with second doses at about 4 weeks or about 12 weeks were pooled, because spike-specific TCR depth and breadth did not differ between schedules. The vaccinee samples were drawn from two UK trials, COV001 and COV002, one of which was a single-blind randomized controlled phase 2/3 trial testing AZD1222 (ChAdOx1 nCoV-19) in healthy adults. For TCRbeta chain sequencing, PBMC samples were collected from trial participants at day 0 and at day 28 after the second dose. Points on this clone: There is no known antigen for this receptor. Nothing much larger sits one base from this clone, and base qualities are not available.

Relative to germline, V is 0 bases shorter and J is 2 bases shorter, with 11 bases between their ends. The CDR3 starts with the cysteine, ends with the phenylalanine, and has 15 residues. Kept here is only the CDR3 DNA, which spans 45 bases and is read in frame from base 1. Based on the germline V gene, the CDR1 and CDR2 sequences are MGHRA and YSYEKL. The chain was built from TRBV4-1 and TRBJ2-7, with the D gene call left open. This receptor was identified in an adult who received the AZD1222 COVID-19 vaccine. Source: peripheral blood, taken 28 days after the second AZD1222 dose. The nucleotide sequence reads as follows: TGCGCCAGCAGCCAAGAGGTGGGCCCCACCTACGAGCAGTACTTC. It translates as CASSQEVGPTYEQYF.